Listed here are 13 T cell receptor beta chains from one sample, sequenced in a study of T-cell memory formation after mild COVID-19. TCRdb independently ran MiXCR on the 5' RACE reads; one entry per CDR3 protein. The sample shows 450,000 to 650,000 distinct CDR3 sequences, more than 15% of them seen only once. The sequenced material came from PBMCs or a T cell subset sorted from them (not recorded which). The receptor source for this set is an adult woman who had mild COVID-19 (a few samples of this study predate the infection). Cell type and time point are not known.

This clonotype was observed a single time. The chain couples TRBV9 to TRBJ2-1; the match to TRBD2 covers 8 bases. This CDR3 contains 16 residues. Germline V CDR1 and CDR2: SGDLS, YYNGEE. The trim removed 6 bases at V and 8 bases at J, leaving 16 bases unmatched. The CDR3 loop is CASIGGRGVPGDEQFF. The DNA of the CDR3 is TGTGCCAGCATAGGCGGGCGGGGGGTCCCGGGCGATGAGCAGTTCTTC. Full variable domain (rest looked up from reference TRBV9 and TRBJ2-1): DSGVTQTPKHLITATGQRVTLRCSPRSGDLSVYWYQQSLDQGLQFLIQYYNGEERAKGNILERFSAQQFPDLHSELNLSSLELGDSALYFCASIGGRGVPGDEQFFGPGTRLTVL.

The CDR3 sequence is CASSQDFTSGRVLKSTDTQYF. CDR3 bases: TGCGCCAGCAGCCAAGATTTCACTAGCGGGAGGGTCCTCAAGAGCACAGATACGCAGTATTTT. This rearrangement joins TRBV4-3 to TRBJ2-3, with 13 bases that match TRBD2. CDR1 and CDR2 (germline): LGHNA, YSLEER. There are 21 residues in the CDR3. Losses at the gene ends were 0 bases for V and 0 bases for J; bases not matched to a gene: 12.

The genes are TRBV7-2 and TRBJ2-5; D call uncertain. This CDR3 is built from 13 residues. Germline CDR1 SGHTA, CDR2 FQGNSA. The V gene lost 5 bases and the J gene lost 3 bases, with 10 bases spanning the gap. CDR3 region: CASSISSEETQYF. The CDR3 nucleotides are TGTGCCAGCAGCATCTCCAGTGAAGAGACCCAGTACTTC.

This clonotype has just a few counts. Here the CDR3 reads CSAQGRGGRYETQYF. For the CDR3, the DNA is TGCAGTGCGCAAGGCAGGGGGGGTCGATATGAGACCCAGTACTTC. The rearrangement links TRBV20-1 to TRBJ2-5; TRBD1 or TRBD2 may be the D gene (7 bases each). Trimming cost V 6 bases and J 5 bases, with 22 bases left between them. Germline V gene sequence: CDR1 DFQATT, CDR2 SNEGSKA (reference sequence). This CDR3 contains 15 residues.

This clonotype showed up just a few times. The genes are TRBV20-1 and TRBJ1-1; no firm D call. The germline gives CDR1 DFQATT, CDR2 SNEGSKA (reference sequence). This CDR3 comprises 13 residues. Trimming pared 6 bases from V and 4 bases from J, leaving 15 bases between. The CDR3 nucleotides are TGCAGTGCCTTAGCGTTACAGAGCACTGAAGCTTTCTTT. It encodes CSALALQSTEAFF.

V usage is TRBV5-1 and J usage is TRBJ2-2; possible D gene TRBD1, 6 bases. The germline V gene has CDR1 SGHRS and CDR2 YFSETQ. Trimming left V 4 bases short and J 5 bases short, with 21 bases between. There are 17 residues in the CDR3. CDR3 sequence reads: CASSPKPGLQGTGELFF. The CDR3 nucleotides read TGCGCCAGCAGCCCAAAACCCGGACTCCAGGGGACCGGGGAGCTGTTTTTT.

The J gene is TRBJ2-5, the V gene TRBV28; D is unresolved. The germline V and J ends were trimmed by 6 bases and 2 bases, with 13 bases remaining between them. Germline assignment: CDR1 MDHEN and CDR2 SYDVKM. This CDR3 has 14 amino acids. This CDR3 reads CASRTGPSQETQYF. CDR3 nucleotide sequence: TGTGCCAGCAGAACTGGTCCCTCTCAAGAGACCCAGTACTTC.

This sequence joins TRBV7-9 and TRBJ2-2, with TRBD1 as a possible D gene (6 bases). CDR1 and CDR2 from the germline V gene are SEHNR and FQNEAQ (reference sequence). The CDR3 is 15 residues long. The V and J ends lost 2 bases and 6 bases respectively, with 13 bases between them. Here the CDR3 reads CASSLYRALPGELFF. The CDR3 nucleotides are TGTGCCAGCAGCTTATACAGGGCACTCCCCGGGGAGCTGTTTTTT.

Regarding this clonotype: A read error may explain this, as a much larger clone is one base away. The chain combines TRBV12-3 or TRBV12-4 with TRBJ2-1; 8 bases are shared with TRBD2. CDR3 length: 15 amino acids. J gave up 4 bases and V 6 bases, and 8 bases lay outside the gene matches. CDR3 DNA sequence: TGTGCCAGCAGGGACGTAGCGGGGCTTTACAATGAGCAGTTCTTC. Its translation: CASRDVAGLYNEQFF.

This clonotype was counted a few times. As DNA, the CDR3 is TGTGCCAGCAGCTACGGACTAGCGGACGAGCAGTACTTC. Translation: CASSYGLADEQYF. The gene calls are TRBV7-3 and TRBJ2-7; 10 bases fit TRBD2. The CDR3 has 13 amino acids. V was pared by 4 bases and J by 5 bases, with 2 bases of the junction left unmatched. In germline, CDR1 is SGHTA, CDR2 FQGTGA.

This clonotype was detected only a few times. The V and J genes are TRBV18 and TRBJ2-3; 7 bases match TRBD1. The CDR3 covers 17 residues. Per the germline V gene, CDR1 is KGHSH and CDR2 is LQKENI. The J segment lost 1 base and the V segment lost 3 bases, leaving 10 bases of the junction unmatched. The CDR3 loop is CASSPTGTPIRTDTQYF. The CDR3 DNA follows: TGTGCCAGCTCACCGACAGGGACACCCATACGCACAGATACGCAGTATTTT. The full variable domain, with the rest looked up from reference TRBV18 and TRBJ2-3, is NAGVMQNPRHLVRRRGQEARLRCSPMKGHSHVYWYRQLPEEGLKFMVYLQKENIIDESGMPKERFSAEFPKEGPSILRIQQVVRGDSAAYFCASSPTGTPIRTDTQYFGPGTRLTVL.

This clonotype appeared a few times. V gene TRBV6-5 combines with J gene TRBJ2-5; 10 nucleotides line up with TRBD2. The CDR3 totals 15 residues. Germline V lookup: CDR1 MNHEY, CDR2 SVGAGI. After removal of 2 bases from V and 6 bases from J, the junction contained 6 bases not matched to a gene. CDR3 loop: CASSYEAGGAKTQYF. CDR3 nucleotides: TGTGCCAGCAGTTACGAAGCGGGAGGGGCCAAGACCCAGTACTTC.

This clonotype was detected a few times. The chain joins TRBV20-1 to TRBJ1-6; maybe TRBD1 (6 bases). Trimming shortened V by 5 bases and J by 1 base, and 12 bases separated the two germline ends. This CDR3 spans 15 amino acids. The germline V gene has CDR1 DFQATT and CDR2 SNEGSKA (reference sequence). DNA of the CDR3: TGCAGTGCTCCTCCCAGGGGATCCTATAATTCACCCCTCCACTTT. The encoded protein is CSAPPRGSYNSPLHF.